The sequence of this T cell receptor (beta chain) was determined in a study of T cells in localized non-small cell lung cancer. The protocol was immunoSEQ multiplex PCR, while the TCRdb copy is restricted to in-frame clones and leaves out a portion. The data show over 25,000 clones, around 92% seen once. V lost 0 bases and J lost 4, with 15 bases in between. Germline V gene sequence: CDR1 LGHNA, CDR2 YNFKEQ. This CDR3 comprises 16 residues. With regard to this clone: Its matching antigen is unknown.

The study's findings and limits: The greatest T cell clonality was found in uninvolved adjacent lung (higher than in tumor). Heterogeneity cannot be ruled out, as sequencing used one tumor region only. Longer overall survival was linked to higher blood T cell density. Median about 56 top-100 tumor clones were shared with paired adjacent lung.

The TCR was taken from a female donor older than 55 with stage I lung adenocarcinoma. This material consisted of peripheral blood, taken before any cancer treatment. This chain uses TRBV4-2 with TRBJ1-1; no firm D call. The CDR3 nucleotides are TGTGCCAGCAGCCAAGATCGTTTTAGGGAGTCCACTGAAGCTTTCTTT. This codes for CASSQDRFRESTEAFF.